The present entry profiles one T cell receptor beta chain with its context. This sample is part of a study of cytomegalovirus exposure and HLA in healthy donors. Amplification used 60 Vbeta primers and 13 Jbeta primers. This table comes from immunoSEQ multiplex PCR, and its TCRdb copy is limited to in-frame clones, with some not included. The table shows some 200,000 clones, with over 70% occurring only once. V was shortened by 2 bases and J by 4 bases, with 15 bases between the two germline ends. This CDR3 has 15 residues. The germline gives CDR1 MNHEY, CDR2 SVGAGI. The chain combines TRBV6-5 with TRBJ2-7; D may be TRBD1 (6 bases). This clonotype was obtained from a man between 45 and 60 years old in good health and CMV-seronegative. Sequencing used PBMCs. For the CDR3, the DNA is TGTGCCAGCAGTTACGCAAGGGCAGGGGTGTACGAGCAGTACTTC. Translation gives CASSYARAGVYEQYF.